This T cell receptor beta chain was profiled in a study of identical twins. Study results and caveats: The abundant beta clonotypes from cord blood had fewer insertions, and memory repertoires had none of this. In beta out-of-frame sequences, the excess sharing between twins was weaker.

This clonotype was counted many times. As yet, its antigen is unknown. Template switching introduced a universal primer site, and the cDNA bore unique molecular identifiers. TCRdb analysed the 5' RACE reads with MiXCR anew, one entry per CDR3 protein. The sample has more than 250,000 distinct CDR3 sequences, about 8% seen once. Only healthy Caucasians were enrolled as donors. These data were likewise used in another study, on yellow fever vaccine responses in identical twins.

This TCR was recovered from a young woman in good health. The specimen sequenced was memory (CD45RO+) T cells sorted from blood.

CDR3 protein: CAISPGSTGELFF. CDR3 DNA sequence: TGTGCCATCTCCCCGGGAAGCACCGGGGAGCTGTTTTTT. The rearrangement links TRBV6-1 to TRBJ2-2; D is possibly TRBD2 (5 bases). Germline CDR1 reads MNHNS; CDR2 reads SASEGT. This CDR3 is built from 13 residues. V shed 10 bases and J shed 4 bases, with 13 bases lying between them.